This TCR beta chain was recorded in a study of shared T cell receptors in the human thymus. V shed 5 bases, J shed 6 bases, and the junction held 10 bases outside the gene matches. Germline CDR1 MDHEN, CDR2 SYDVKM. The CDR3 spans 16 residues. Method: immunoSEQ multiplex PCR; TCRdb's copy keeps in-frame clones and lacks some. The table shows hundreds of thousands of clones, with 95% occurring only once. The source is a human donor. Sequenced material: thymocytes. The rearrangement uses TRBV28 and TRBJ2-5; 12 bases line up with TRBD2. The CDR3 loop is CASSRGLAGVGKTQYF. DNA of the CDR3: TGTGCCAGCAGTCGGGGACTAGCGGGCGTAGGAAAGACCCAGTACTTC.